Listed below are T cell receptor beta chains from one sample, sequenced in a study of cytomegalovirus exposure and HLA in healthy donors. Assay used: immunoSEQ multiplex PCR; TCRdb lists only in-frame clones, some missing. The sample holds approximately 110,000 clones, under 90% seen once. The sequenced sample was PBMCs. The receptors were sampled from a woman younger than 35 in good health and CMV-seronegative. The CDR3 runs from the conserved cysteine through the conserved F or W. A D gene is named only where the DNA matches it firmly. Expanded clones get a size class; other rows say once, few or many, or leave the size out.

TRBJ2-4 | 16 | NA | TRBV5-1 | TRBD2 | TGCGCCAGCAGCTTGACTAGCGGGAGCACTCGAAACATTCAGTACTTC | CASSLTSGSTRNIQYF
TRBJ2-1 | 14 | few | TRBV19 | TRBD2 | TGTGCCAGTAGTAACCAGCGGGGGGATTATGAGCAGTTCTTC | CASSNQRGDYEQFF
TRBJ1-2 | 15 | once | TRBV7-2 | NA | TGTGCCAGCAGCTCATCTCCGGACAGATATTATGGCTACACCTTC | CASSSSPDRYYGYTF
TRBJ1-1 | 15 | once | TRBV5-1 | NA | TGCGCCAGCAGCAGTGATGCGGGGCGCAGCACTGAAGCTTTCTTT | CASSSDAGRSTEAFF
TRBJ1-1 | 13 | NA | TRBV10-2 | NA | TGCGCCCGTCGCGGAGGACTGAACACTGAAGCTTTCTTT | CARRGGLNTEAFF
TRBJ1-1 | 13 | once | TRBV7-9 | NA | TGTGCCAGCAGCGTCACGGGGGTCACTGAAGCTTTCTTT | CASSVTGVTEAFF
TRBJ2-7 | 14 | NA | TRBV5-1 | TRBD2 | TGCGCCAGCAGCCCTTGGGGGGGAAGTCGCGAGCAGTACTTC | CASSPWGGSREQYF
TRBJ1-1 | 14 | NA | TRBV7-2 | NA | TGTGCCAGCAGCTTAGGACTGACGAACACTGAAGCTTTCTTT | CASSLGLTNTEAFF
TRBJ1-2 | 9 | NA | TRBV20-1 | NA | TGCAGTGCTAGTAAAGGCTACACCTTC | CSASKGYTF
TRBJ1-6 | 13 | NA | TRBV5-8 | NA | TGTGCCAGCAGCTTTTATAGTAATTCACCCCTCCACTTT | CASSFYSNSPLHF
TRBJ1-2 | 13 | NA | TRBV7-2 | NA | TGTGCCAGCAGCTTAGGCCAGGGGTATGGCTACACCTTC | CASSLGQGYGYTF
TRBJ1-2 | 14 | few | TRBV19 | NA | TGTGCCAGTAGTACCCCGGGACTTAACTATGGCTACACCTTC | CASSTPGLNYGYTF
TRBJ2-5 | 14 | NA | TRBV5-1 | NA | TGCGCCAGCAGCCCAGGGACTTTTCAAGAGACCCAGTACTTC | CASSPGTFQETQYF
TRBJ2-5 | 16 | NA | TRBV27 | TRBD2 | TGTGCCAGCAGTTTATCGGGGACTAGCGGGGGAGAGACCCAGTACTTC | CASSLSGTSGGETQYF
TRBJ1-1 | 17 | many | TRBV28 | TRBD1 | TGTGCCAGCACCGATGGACAGGGGGCCTCATTTTTTACTGAAGCTTTCTTT | CASTDGQGASFFTEAFF
TRBJ1-3 | 15 | NA | TRBV6-1 | TRBD1 | TGTGCCAGCAGTGCCTCGACAGGGGCTGGAAACACCATATATTTT | CASSASTGAGNTIYF
TRBJ2-7 | 12 | NA | TRBV6-1 | NA | TGTGCCAGCAGGAAGACAGACCACGAGCAGTACTTC | CASRKTDHEQYF
TRBJ1-2 | 15 | NA | TRBV18 | TRBD1 | TGTGCCAGCTCCCCGGGGACAGACGCTAACTATGGCTACACCTTC | CASSPGTDANYGYTF
TRBJ1-2 | 16 | NA | TRBV19 | TRBD1 | TGTGCCAGTAACCTACTACCGGGACAGGAGAACTATGGCTACACCTTC | CASNLLPGQENYGYTF
TRBJ2-3 | 16 | NA | TRBV7-2 | TRBD2 | TGTGCCAGCAGCGCTCGACTAGCGGGGCTTGCAGATACGCAGTATTTT | CASSARLAGLADTQYF
TRBJ1-5 | 13 | NA | TRBV28 | NA | TGTGCCATCGACGGGAGGGGTAGTCAGCCCCAGCATTTT | CAIDGRGSQPQHF
TRBJ2-1 | 16 | NA | TRBV4-2 | TRBD2 | TGTGCCAGCAGCCAGACCAGCGGGAGGGCCTACAATGAGCAGTTCTTC | CASSQTSGRAYNEQFF
TRBJ2-1 | 15 | NA | TRBV7-9 | TRBD2 | TGTGCCAGCAGCCCCTGGGAGGGCCAATACAATGAGCAGTTCTTC | CASSPWEGQYNEQFF
TRBJ2-7 | 14 | NA | TRBV6-5 | TRBD1 | TGTGCCAGCAGAATGGGGCAGGGGGCCTACGAGCAGTACTTC | CASRMGQGAYEQYF
TRBJ2-5 | 14 | NA | TRBV4-2 | NA | TGTGCCAGCAGCCAAGACAGGCGACAAGAGACCCAGTACTTC | CASSQDRRQETQYF
TRBJ2-6 | 18 | NA | TRBV11-2 | NA | TGTGCCAGCAGCTTAGATGCGCCAGGGGTTTCTGGGGCCAACGTCCTGACTTTC | CASSLDAPGVSGANVLTF
TRBJ1-1 | 13 | once | TRBV7-9 | NA | TGTGCCAGCAGCCATAGCGAAGGCACTGAAGCTTTCTTT | CASSHSEGTEAFF
TRBJ2-3 | 17 | NA | TRBV4-3 | TRBD2 | TGCGCCAGCAGCCAAGACGGGACTAGCCATTTTACAGATACGCAGTATTTT | CASSQDGTSHFTDTQYF
TRBJ1-6 | 15 | NA | TRBV7-8 | TRBD1 | TGTGCCAGCAGCCCCCTACAGGGGATTGATTCACCCCTCCACTTT | CASSPLQGIDSPLHF
TRBJ2-5 | 16 | NA | TRBV4-1 | NA | TGCGCCAGCAGCCAAGGGTTGGGAGAGGGCCAAGAGACCCAGTACTTC | CASSQGLGEGQETQYF
TRBJ2-1 | 15 | NA | TRBV7-2 | TRBD2 | TGTGCCAGCAGCATACTGGGACTAGCGCTCAATGAGCAGTTCTTC | CASSILGLALNEQFF
TRBJ1-5 | 17 | few | TRBV11-2 | NA | TGTGCCAGCAGCTTAGATCAAAGGGGTTTGAGCAATCAGCCCCAGCATTTT | CASSLDQRGLSNQPQHF
TRBJ1-5 | 15 | once | TRBV15 | NA | TGTGCCACCAGCAGAGACCCTACAGCAAATCAGCCCCAGCATTTT | CATSRDPTANQPQHF
TRBJ1-4 | 14 | NA | TRBV5-6 | TRBD1 | TGTGCCAGCAGCTGGGGACAGGGAGGGGAAAAACTGTTTTTT | CASSWGQGGEKLFF
TRBJ2-2 | 14 | few | TRBV7-7 | TRBD1 | TGTGCTAGCAGCCTCGGGACAGCCACCGGGGAGCTGTTTTTT | CASSLGTATGELFF
TRBJ1-1 | 13 | few | TRBV18 | NA | TGTGCCAGCTCACTTCAGACAGACGTTGAAGCTTTCTTT | CASSLQTDVEAFF
TRBJ1-5 | 15 | NA | TRBV30 | TRBD1 | TGTGCCTGGAGTTTTGGGGCAGGGGGTAATCAGCCCCAGCATTTT | CAWSFGAGGNQPQHF
TRBJ1-2 | 14 | NA | TRBV19 | NA | TGTGCCACCTCCAAATTGGGAGCTAACTATGGCTACACCTTC | CATSKLGANYGYTF
TRBJ1-3 | 16 | once | TRBV7-2 | TRBD1 | TGTGCCAGCAGTCCAACAGGGGGCCTCTCTGGAAACACCATATATTTT | CASSPTGGLSGNTIYF
TRBJ1-5 | 15 | once | TRBV25-1 | NA | TGTGCCAGCCGGGTATGGAGAGGGAGAGATCAGCCCCAGCATTTT | CASRVWRGRDQPQHF
TRBJ2-7 | 14 | NA | TRBV7-6 | TRBD1 | TGTGCCAGCAGCCCGACAGGGGTTCTTTACGAGCAGTACTTC | CASSPTGVLYEQYF